The rows below give T cell receptor beta chains drawn from one sample of a study of response to subunit inactivated influenza vaccine. Using its own MiXCR run on the RT-PCR reads, TCRdb lists one record per CDR3 protein. The data show about 700,000 distinct CDR3 sequences, 14% seen once. Sequenced material: PBMCs from blood, taken around 14 days before vaccination. The receptor set was obtained from a man between 45 and 60 years old who received an inactivated influenza vaccine. Each CDR3 is given with its conserved first and last residue. The D gene is left open where the match is weak.

cdr3_aa d_call cdr3_length v_call
CATSRDLQGASEQFF TRBD1 15 TRBV15
CASSQDGAGGPDEQFF TRBD2 16 TRBV3-1
CASSLQKNIQYF NA 12 TRBV7-2
CASSLRVSGDTQYF NA 14 TRBV27
CATGQGAGTEAFF TRBD1 13 TRBV15
CASSLGVMMYRGGRETQYF TRBD2 19 TRBV11-2
CASSSPGSGQETQYF NA 15 TRBV7-7
CASSTDRNLINEQFF NA 15 TRBV2
CASSPGYMNTEAFF NA 14 TRBV5-5
CASSFRLGTQYF NA 12 TRBV28
CSARTGPDTDTQYF NA 14 TRBV29-1
CASSLSALHAGELFF NA 15 TRBV12-3/TRBV12-4
CASSQVAGDFHEQFF TRBD2 15 TRBV4-1
CASSSTMTYEQYF NA 13 TRBV4-2
CASSPRTDSSYEQYF NA 15 TRBV9
CASSLDRLPKSSYEQYF NA 17 TRBV11-2
CASSRGEGFERTDTQYF NA 17 TRBV7-9
CASSRRRRDDEQYF NA 14 TRBV7-9
CASSQDHGGVEKLFF NA 15 TRBV4-3
CSATQGLGNQPQHF NA 14 TRBV20-1
CSARDWRLAGVRETQYF TRBD2 17 TRBV20-1
CASSRLRDSEAFF TRBD1 13 TRBV3-1
CASSHLGTGTDTQYF TRBD1 15 TRBV4-3
CAWDSRSSPLHF NA 12 TRBV30
CASRAGGSSYNEQFF TRBD2 15 TRBV10-2
CASNGGRGSYEQYF NA 14 TRBV5-1
CASGGRGRANNEQFF NA 15 TRBV6-1
CASSQDLGVRDYGYTF NA 16 TRBV4-3
CASSQGSGERQYF TRBD2 13 TRBV4-3
CASSYPLTGGANGYTF TRBD1 16 TRBV12-3/TRBV12-4
CASRLRDDSYEQYF NA 14 TRBV12-2
CASSLGPTGETQYF NA 14 TRBV11-2
CASSLRTGAVYEQYF TRBD1 15 TRBV11-1
CSARDTRSSYEQYF NA 14 TRBV20-1
CATKRGGNYNEQFF TRBD2 14 TRBV28
CASSRTSGGLETQYF TRBD2 15 TRBV4-1
CASSGQGGLNEQFF TRBD1 14 TRBV7-6
CAIKDIANYGYTF NA 13 TRBV10-3
CASSQWRGNTEAFF NA 14 TRBV6-2/TRBV6-3
CASSQNPPYGAEKLFF NA 16 TRBV7-6
CASSLAAGNYEQYF NA 14 TRBV7-2